A selection of T cell receptor beta chains follows, all from one sample in a study of CD8 T cells in ankylosing spondylitis. TCRdb itself ran the 5' RACE reads through MiXCR, one entry per CDR3 protein. The sample includes some 400,000 distinct CDR3 sequences, around 24% seen only once; the top ten take 15% to 20%. The sequenced sample was blood, either unsorted or a sorted T cell fraction (not recorded which). All receptors derive from a male donor with ankylosing spondylitis. The CDR3 runs from the conserved cysteine through the conserved F or W. Each record gives: clone size, J gene, V gene, D gene, CDR3 DNA, CDR3 protein. A D gene is named only where the DNA matches it firmly. The size of a clone is reported for some rows only, either as once, few or many, or as a class for expanded clones.

many | TRBJ2-5 | TRBV6-2/TRBV6-3 | . | TGTGCCAGCAGTTACCGGTGGCAGGAGACCCAGTACTTC | CASSYRWQETQYF
. | TRBJ2-1 | TRBV7-3 | . | TGTGCCAGCAGCCCAACTAGCTTCTCCTACAATGAGCAGTTCTTC | CASSPTSFSYNEQFF
few | TRBJ2-1 | TRBV5-4 | . | TGTGCCAGCAGCTTGGGAATTAACAATGAGCAGTTCTTC | CASSLGINNEQFF
. | TRBJ2-7 | TRBV6-5 | . | TGTGCCAGCAGTTACTCGGTGAGCTCCTACGAGCAGTACTTC | CASSYSVSSYEQYF
few | TRBJ2-1 | TRBV3-1 | . | TGTGCCAGCAGCCAACCCGGATTCGACACCAACTACAATGAGCAGTTCTTC | CASSQPGFDTNYNEQFF
. | TRBJ2-1 | TRBV11-2 | TRBD1 | TGTGCCAGCAGCTGGGACAGGGGGGGCTACAATGAGCAGTTCTTC | CASSWDRGGYNEQFF
. | TRBJ2-7 | TRBV7-2 | TRBD1 | TGTGCCAGCAGCCCCCCGGACAGGGACGAGCAGTACTTC | CASSPPDRDEQYF
few | TRBJ2-1 | TRBV7-2 | . | TGTGCCAGCAGCTTATTCTGGGGGCCCTACAATGAGCAGTTCTTC | CASSLFWGPYNEQFF
. | TRBJ2-5 | TRBV5-1 | TRBD1 | TGCGCCAGCAGCCCCCCGGGACAGCTACTGCAAGAGACCCAGTACTTC | CASSPPGQLLQETQYF
few | TRBJ2-5 | TRBV29-1 | TRBD1 | TGCAGCGTGGACCGGGACAGCCAAGAGACCCAGTACTTC | CSVDRDSQETQYF
. | TRBJ2-2 | TRBV6-1 | TRBD2 | TGTGCCAGCAGTGTGCTAGCGGGAGTTCCCGGGGAGCTGTTTTTT | CASSVLAGVPGELFF
. | TRBJ2-5 | TRBV6-5 | . | TGTGCCAGCAGTTACTCGAGGGTAAAACAAGAGACCCAGTACTTC | CASSYSRVKQETQYF
few | TRBJ2-1 | TRBV7-9 | . | TGTGCCAGCAGCTTGGACCTTGGGGGATACAATGAGCAGTTCTTC | CASSLDLGGYNEQFF
. | TRBJ2-3 | TRBV18 | . | TGTGCCAGCTCACCACGGCGGAACTACTTCACAGATACGCAGTATTTT | CASSPRRNYFTDTQYF
. | TRBJ2-3 | TRBV28 | . | TGTGCCAGCAGTTTAAATCCTTTAGGACGGCTCACAGATACGCAGTATTTT | CASSLNPLGRLTDTQYF
. | TRBJ2-3 | TRBV14 | . | TGTGCCAGCAGTACGGGACTCTCAGGAACGCAGTATTTT | CASSTGLSGTQYF
few | TRBJ2-1 | TRBV12-5 | . | TGTGCTAGTGGTTTGTCAGGGGGGCATGAGCAGTTCTTC | CASGLSGGHEQFF
. | TRBJ1-5 | TRBV4-1 | . | TGCGCCAGCAGCCAAGGCGGAAGATACCAACAACACGATCAGCCCCAGCATTTT | CASSQGGRYQQHDQPQHF
. | TRBJ2-1 | TRBV6-1 | TRBD2 | TGTGCCAGCAGGCACCTAGCGGGGGGGAACAATGAGCAGTTCTTC | CASRHLAGGNNEQFF
. | TRBJ2-6 | TRBV27 | . | TGTGCCAGCAGTTTAGGAGGGGACTCTGGGGCCAACGTCCTGACTTTC | CASSLGGDSGANVLTF
many | TRBJ2-3 | TRBV29-1 | . | TGCAGCGTTGGGACCTCCACAGATACGCAGTATTTT | CSVGTSTDTQYF
few | TRBJ2-1 | TRBV7-2 | TRBD2 | TGTGCCAGCAGCTTGTCTGGCGGGAGGGCCATCTACAATGAGCAGTTCTTC | CASSLSGGRAIYNEQFF
few | TRBJ2-2 | TRBV12-5 | . | TGTGCTAGTGGTTCCCGAATCGCGAACACCGGGGAGCTGTTTTTT | CASGSRIANTGELFF
. | TRBJ1-5 | TRBV3-1 | . | TGTGCCAGCAGCCAAGACCGGAGTCAGCCCCAGCATTTT | CASSQDRSQPQHF
. | TRBJ2-1 | TRBV5-1 | TRBD2 | TGCGCCAGCAGCCGGGCCCGGCAGACTAGCGGATACAATGAGCAGTTCTTC | CASSRARQTSGYNEQFF
. | TRBJ2-3 | TRBV5-1 | TRBD2 | TGCGCCAGCAGCTTGACTAGCGGGAGAGGATTAGATACGCAGTATTTT | CASSLTSGRGLDTQYF
few | TRBJ2-1 | TRBV6-2/TRBV6-3 | . | TGTGCCAGCATGGAGGCGTATGAGCAGTTCTTC | CASMEAYEQFF
. | TRBJ1-5 | TRBV5-1 | TRBD1 | TGCGCCAGCAGCCCGTCCGGACAGGAGCATCAGCCCCAGCATTTT | CASSPSGQEHQPQHF
few | TRBJ2-7 | TRBV5-1 | TRBD2 | TGCGCCAGCAGCGCACTAGCGGGAGACTCCTACGAGCAGTACTTC | CASSALAGDSYEQYF
few | TRBJ1-2 | TRBV18 | TRBD1 | TGTGCCAGCTCACCGGCGACAGGGTTTGTCTATGGCTACACCTTC | CASSPATGFVYGYTF
few | TRBJ2-3 | TRBV28 | . | TGTGCCAGCAGTTGGGAGGCCACAGATACGCAGTATTTT | CASSWEATDTQYF
few | TRBJ2-1 | TRBV5-1 | TRBD2 | TGCGCCAGCAGCTTGAGGACTAGCGGGAGTAGGAATGAGCAGTTCTTC | CASSLRTSGSRNEQFF
few | TRBJ2-7 | TRBV6-5 | TRBD1 | TGTGCCAGCAGTTACTCGTTCGGGACAGGGGAGCACTACGAGCAGTACTTC | CASSYSFGTGEHYEQYF
. | TRBJ2-2 | TRBV5-1 | . | TGCGCCAGCAAGAGGGACATCGCGAACACCGGGGAGCTGTTTTTT | CASKRDIANTGELFF
. | TRBJ2-7 | TRBV20-1 | TRBD2 | TGCAGTGCTCACGGGACTAGCGGGATCTACGAGCAGTACTTC | CSAHGTSGIYEQYF
. | TRBJ2-5 | TRBV20-1 | . | TGCAGTGCTAGAGATCCTGCACAGGACGGGGAGACCCAGTACTTC | CSARDPAQDGETQYF
few | TRBJ2-4 | TRBV15 | . | TGTGCCACCAGCAGAGTGGGGTTCGGACAGACAATAGCGGTGGTAGCCAAAAACATTCAGTACTTC | CATSRVGFGQTIAVVAKNIQYF
. | TRBJ2-2 | TRBV7-9 | . | TGTGCCAGCATCCGGAGGGGGGGTAGCGGCACCGGGGAGCTGTTTTTT | CASIRRGGSGTGELFF
. | TRBJ2-7 | TRBV4-1 | . | TGCGCCAGCAGCCAAGATAGGGTGCGGGACTCTGGGGAGGAGCAGTACTTC | CASSQDRVRDSGEEQYF
few | TRBJ2-7 | TRBV3-1 | . | TGTGCCAGCAGCCCACGCCCGGGGCGACCCTACGAGCAGTACTTC | CASSPRPGRPYEQYF
. | TRBJ2-3 | TRBV27 | TRBD2 | TGTGCCAGCAGTTTTTCCGGGACTAGACTATCCCCCGGCACAGATACGCAGTATTTT | CASSFSGTRLSPGTDTQYF
. | TRBJ1-1 | TRBV28 | TRBD1 | TGTGCCAGCATGGACAGGGAGAAGGCTTTCTTT | CASMDREKAFF
. | TRBJ2-1 | TRBV5-1 | TRBD1 | TGCGCCAGCAACCCTCGACAGGGGGCCTTCAATGAGCAGTTCTTC | CASNPRQGAFNEQFF